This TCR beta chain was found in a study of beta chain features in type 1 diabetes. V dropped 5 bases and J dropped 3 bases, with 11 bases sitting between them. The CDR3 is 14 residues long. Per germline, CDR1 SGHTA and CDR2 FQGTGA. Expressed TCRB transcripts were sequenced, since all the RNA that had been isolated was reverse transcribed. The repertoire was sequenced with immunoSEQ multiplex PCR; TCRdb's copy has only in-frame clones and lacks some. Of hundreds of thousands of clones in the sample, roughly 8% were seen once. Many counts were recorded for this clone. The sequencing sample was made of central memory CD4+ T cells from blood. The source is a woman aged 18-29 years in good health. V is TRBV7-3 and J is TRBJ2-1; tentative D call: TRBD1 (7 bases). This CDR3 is CASSQGGNYNEQFF. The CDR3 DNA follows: TGTGCCAGCAGCCAGGGGGGAAACTACAATGAGCAGTTCTTC.